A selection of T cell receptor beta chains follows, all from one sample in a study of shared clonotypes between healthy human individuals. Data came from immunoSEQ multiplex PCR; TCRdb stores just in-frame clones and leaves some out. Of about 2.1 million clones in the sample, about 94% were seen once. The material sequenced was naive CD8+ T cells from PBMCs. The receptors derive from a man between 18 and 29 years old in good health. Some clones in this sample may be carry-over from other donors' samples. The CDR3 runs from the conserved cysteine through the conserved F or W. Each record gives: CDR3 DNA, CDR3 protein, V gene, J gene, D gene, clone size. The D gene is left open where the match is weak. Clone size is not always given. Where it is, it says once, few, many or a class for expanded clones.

TGTGCCAGCATCCCACCAAGGACAGATACCAATGAGCAGTTCTTC,CASIPPRTDTNEQFF,TRBV28,TRBJ2-1,.,.
TGCAGCGTTCTGTCAGGCGAAGCTTTCTTT,CSVLSGEAFF,TRBV29-1,TRBJ1-1,.,.
TGCGCCAGCAGCCAAGGTCCCGCGGGAGGCCCCCACGAGCAGTACTTC,CASSQGPAGGPHEQYF,TRBV4-1,TRBJ2-7,TRBD2,once
TGTGCCATCAGCTTTGGGGACAGGGGCTACGAGCAGTACTTC,CAISFGDRGYEQYF,TRBV10-3,TRBJ2-7,TRBD1,.
TGTGCCACCAGCAGAGAGCGTGGAGATCACCAGCCCCAGCATTTT,CATSRERGDHQPQHF,TRBV15,TRBJ1-5,.,.
TGCGCCAGCAGCTTGGCAGGGGGGACAGGTGGCTACACCTTC,CASSLAGGTGGYTF,TRBV5-1,TRBJ1-2,TRBD1,.
TGTGCCAGCAGTTTTGGAGCCGGGGAGCTGTTTTTT,CASSFGAGELFF,TRBV27,TRBJ2-2,.,.
TGCGCCAGCAGCTTGGAGTGGGGCGTGAGCACTGAAGCTTTCTTT,CASSLEWGVSTEAFF,TRBV5-1,TRBJ1-1,.,.
TGTGCCAGCAGTTTAAGGGAAGGGGGAAGCAATCAGCCCCAGCATTTT,CASSLREGGSNQPQHF,TRBV28,TRBJ1-5,.,.
TGTGCCAGCAGCCCGACTGCAGGGGGCTCCTACAATGAGCAGTTCTTC,CASSPTAGGSYNEQFF,TRBV7-8,TRBJ2-1,TRBD1,.
TGTGCCAGCAGTTTATACAGGGGGATGCCCTACAATGAGCAGTTCTTC,CASSLYRGMPYNEQFF,TRBV27,TRBJ2-1,TRBD1,.
TGTGCCAGTAGTACTCACCTGACAGGGGATCTCTATGGCTACACCTTC,CASSTHLTGDLYGYTF,TRBV19,TRBJ1-2,TRBD1,.